The 32 T cell receptor beta chains below all came from one sample that was sequenced in a study of human T cells and chemical hapten exposure. TCRdb called the 5' RACE reads again in MiXCR, with one record for every CDR3 protein. The sample has tens of thousands of distinct CDR3 sequences; more than 15% are singletons. Unfractionated whole blood yielded the extracted total RNA. Receptors were obtained from a female donor in good health.

This clonotype has only a few counts. This chain uses TRBV4-3 with TRBJ2-3; the D gene could be TRBD1 or TRBD2 (5 bases each). Trimming removed 1 base from V and 0 bases from J, with 8 bases in between. Germline assignment: CDR1 LGHNA and CDR2 YSLEER. This CDR3 is 15 amino acids long. The CDR3 DNA reads TGCGCCAGCAGCCAAGGGGGGTTCAGCACAGATACGCAGTATTTT. This translates into CASSQGGFSTDTQYF.

The table lists this clonotype with a few counts. This sequence joins TRBV6-1 and TRBJ1-1; possible D gene TRBD1, 5 bases. V shed 6 bases and J shed 8 bases, with 19 bases lying between them. The CDR3 totals 14 residues. Per germline, CDR1 MNHNS and CDR2 SASEGT. The DNA of the CDR3 is TGTGCCAGCAGAGTGGGGGGTGGGATCGTAGAAGCTTTCTTT. This translates into CASRVGGGIVEAFF.

The chain recombines TRBV7-9 with TRBJ2-3, with 8 bases matching TRBD1. The germline gives CDR1 SEHNR, CDR2 FQNEAQ (reference sequence). The CDR3 spans 17 residues. Losses at the gene ends were 2 bases for V and 6 bases for J; bases not matched to a gene: 13. The CDR3 region has the DNA TGTGCCAGCAGCTTATGGACCGGGACAGGCTCGGTGGATACGCAGTATTTT. This translates into CASSLWTGTGSVDTQYF.

This clonotype was seen only a few times. The V and J genes are TRBV3-1 and TRBJ2-7; unclear D gene. V was clipped by 0 bases and J by 4 bases, with 7 bases between them. CDR1 and CDR2 (germline): LGHDT, YNNKEL (reference sequence). This CDR3 has 13 amino acids. The CDR3 DNA reads TGTGCCAGCAGCCAAGATGGCCCTTACGAGCAGTACTTC. Translating gives CASSQDGPYEQYF.

The J gene is TRBJ1-1, the V gene TRBV18; no definite D call. Between the trimmed V and J ends, which lost 3 bases and 4 bases, there was a span of 6 bases. The CDR3 is 12 residues long. Germline V gives CDR1 KGHSH, CDR2 LQKENI. The CDR3 reads CASSPASTEAFF. In DNA, the CDR3 is TGTGCCAGCTCACCGGCCTCCACTGAAGCTTTCTTT. Variable domain in full (rest from reference TRBV18 and TRBJ1-1): NAGVMQNPRHLVRRRGQEARLRCSPMKGHSHVYWYRQLPEEGLKFMVYLQKENIIDESGMPKERFSAEFPKEGPSILRIQQVVRGDSAAYFCASSPASTEAFFGQGTRLTVV.

This chain joins TRBV4-3 and TRBJ2-3, with D tentatively TRBD2 (6 bases). Germline V gene lookup returns CDR1 LGHNA and CDR2 YSLEER. The CDR3 has 16 amino acids. Trimming took off 0 bases at V and 2 bases at J, with 12 bases between the two ends. CDR3 nucleotides: TGCGCCAGCAGCCAAGATTTATGGAGGGACACAGATACGCAGTATTTT. It yields the protein CASSQDLWRDTDTQYF.

This clonotype was seen a few times. The rearrangement links TRBV19 to TRBJ2-2; 10 positions agree with TRBD2. V was pared by 3 bases and J by 1 base, with 5 bases of the junction left unmatched. CDR1 and CDR2 from the germline V gene are LNHDA and SQIVND (reference sequence). There are 17 residues in the CDR3. CDR3: CASSIRIAGGNTGELFF. CDR3 nucleotides: TGTGCCAGTAGTATCCGTATAGCGGGGGGGAACACCGGGGAGCTGTTTTTT.

In this sample, this clonotype turned up a few times. The V gene is TRBV20-1, the J gene TRBJ2-5; 8 positions match TRBD2. Per the germline V gene, CDR1 is DFQATT and CDR2 is SNEGSKA (reference sequence). There are 12 residues in the CDR3. The CDR3, as DNA: TGCAGCGCCCTAGCGGGCCAAGAGACCCAGTACTTC. It specifies CSALAGQETQYF.

This chain connects TRBV12-3 or TRBV12-4 to TRBJ1-5; D uncertain. V lost 3 bases and J lost 3, with 6 bases in between. The length of the CDR3 is 13 residues. CDR3 amino acids: CASSFDPNQPQHF. CDR3 nucleotide sequence: TGTGCCAGCAGTTTTGACCCCAATCAGCCCCAGCATTTT.

The V call is TRBV6-6, the J call TRBJ1-5, with 7 nucleotides matching TRBD1. Germline lookup yields CDR1 MNHNY and CDR2 SVGAGI (reference sequence). CDR3 length equals 14 residues. Trimming took 9 bases from V and 5 from J; bases not matched to a gene: 10. In nucleotides, the CDR3 is TGTGCCAGTGACCCGGGACAGCGTCATCAGCCCCAGCATTTT. This sequence encodes CASDPGQRHQPQHF.

In this sample, this clonotype turned up a few times. The chain combines TRBV20-1 with TRBJ2-7; D assignment may be TRBD1 or TRBD2 (5 bases each). Trimming removed 3 bases from V and 0 bases from J, with 15 bases in between. This CDR3 comprises 15 residues. Germline V gene sequence: CDR1 DFQATT, CDR2 SNEGSKA (reference sequence). The CDR3 DNA reads as TGCAGTGCTAGCTCCGGAGCAGGGACCTCCTACGAGCAGTACTTC. Amino acids: CSASSGAGTSYEQYF.

This chain connects TRBV5-4 to TRBJ1-1; a weak D match, TRBD1 (6 bases). This CDR3 region has 15 residues. CDR1 SGHNT and CDR2 YYREEE come from the germline V gene (reference sequence). The V end lost 0 bases, the J end lost 3 bases, and 12 bases lay between the germline ends. Here the CDR3 DNA reads TGTGCCAGCAGCTTGGGACGTCCAGGGGACACTGAAGCTTTCTTT. Translated: CASSLGRPGDTEAFF.

This clonotype was recorded at least ten times. The chain employs TRBV12-3 or TRBV12-4 and TRBJ2-2; TRBD1 matches at 8 bases. This CDR3 has 14 residues. Trimming at V came to 10 bases and at J to 2 bases, leaving 6 bases not matched to a gene. CDR3 bases: TGTGCCAATGACAGGGGTCCCAACACCGGGGAGCTGTTTTTT. It codes for CANDRGPNTGELFF.

Only a few counts were recorded for this clonotype. This chain links TRBV6-2 or TRBV6-3 with TRBJ2-5, with 9 nucleotides matching TRBD1. This CDR3 contains 14 residues. The trim removed 6 bases at V and 5 bases at J, leaving 7 bases unmatched. Germline CDR1 and CDR2: MNHEY and SVGEGT. The CDR3 nucleotides are TGTGCCAGCAGACACGGACAGGGGACGGAGACCCAGTACTTC. It yields the protein CASRHGQGTETQYF.

V and J are TRBV7-2 and TRBJ1-5; 8 nucleotides align to TRBD1. With 4 bases clipped from V and 2 bases from J, the junction kept 4 bases outside the gene matches. Looked up from germline, CDR1 is SGHTA and CDR2 is FQGNSA. This CDR3 region has 15 residues. CDR3 bases: TGTGCCAGCAGCTATTCAGGGGGCCGCAATCAGCCCCAGCATTTT. This encodes CASSYSGGRNQPQHF.

This clonotype has just a few counts. The chain has TRBV29-1 and TRBJ2-1; D uncertain. V was clipped by 6 bases and J by 9 bases, with 15 bases between them. CDR1 and CDR2 from the germline V gene are SQVTM and ANQGSEA. The CDR3 extends over 12 amino acids. For the CDR3, the DNA is TGCAGCGTCGGATGGGGTAACGGTGAGCAGTTCTTC. Translating gives CSVGWGNGEQFF.

This clonotype was seen more than once but under ten times. The chain links TRBV6-2 or TRBV6-3 to TRBJ2-1; 8 bases are shared with TRBD2. V shed 5 bases, J shed 3 bases, and the junction held 3 bases outside the gene matches. CDR3 length equals 14 residues. Germline V lookup: CDR1 MNHEY, CDR2 SVGEGT. The CDR3, as DNA: TGTGCCAGCAGTCCGACTAGCGACTACAATGAGCAGTTCTTC. Its translation: CASSPTSDYNEQFF.

The table lists this clonotype with a few counts. The chain uses TRBV6-1 and TRBJ2-7, with D possibly TRBD1 on 6 matching bases. The germline gives CDR1 MNHNS, CDR2 SASEGT. The CDR3 covers 18 residues. CDR3 amino acids: CATQGAGVLTKSSYEQYF. The CDR3 bases are TGTGCTACACAGGGTGCAGGGGTCTTGACCAAGAGCTCCTACGAGCAGTACTTC.

This clonotype was counted only a few times. The chain links TRBV5-1 to TRBJ1-5; D remains unclear. The V gene's germline CDR1 is SGHRS and CDR2 YFSETQ. The CDR3 runs to 16 residues. V shed 2 bases and J shed 2 bases, with 14 bases lying between them. The CDR3 region has the DNA TGCGCCAGCAGCTTAGACGAGAGCGGAGGCAATCAGCCCCAGCATTTT. This encodes CASSLDESGGNQPQHF.

The J gene is TRBJ2-1, the V gene TRBV21-1; the table gives TRBD2 as D, unverified against the DNA. TRBV21-1 is classified as a pseudogene. The CDR3 sequence is 12 residues long. CDR3 in amino acids: CASSKDRTSEFF. The CDR3 DNA sequence: TGTGCCAGCAGCAAAGATAGGACTAGCGAGTTCTTC.

The rearrangement joins TRBV7-2 to TRBJ1-2, with D unresolved. V was shortened by 2 bases and J by 3 bases, with 10 bases between the two germline ends. CDR3 length: 14 residues. In germline, CDR1 is SGHTA, CDR2 FQGNSA. CDR3 amino acids: CASSLRQAYYGYTF. The CDR3 DNA is TGTGCCAGCAGCTTAAGGCAGGCTTACTATGGCTACACCTTC.

A few counts support this clonotype. The chain couples TRBV2 to TRBJ2-6, with D tentatively TRBD1 (5 bases). Between the trimmed V and J ends, which lost 3 bases and 4 bases, there was a span of 13 bases. CDR1 and CDR2 from the germline V gene are SNHLY and FYNNEI. This CDR3 is 16 amino acids long. The CDR3 reads CASSEPGAPGANVLTF. The CDR3 DNA reads as TGTGCCAGCAGTGAGCCTGGGGCTCCAGGGGCCAACGTCCTGACTTTC.

Only a few counts were recorded for this clonotype. This rearrangement joins TRBV7-6 to TRBJ2-6; no clear D. The CDR3 sequence is 14 residues long. Per germline, CDR1 SGHVS and CDR2 FNYEAQ. Trimming removed 5 bases from V and 2 bases from J, with 7 bases in between. The CDR3, as DNA: TGTGCCAGCAGCCTTGATACTGGGGCCAACGTCCTGACTTTC. As protein: CASSLDTGANVLTF.

V is TRBV5-4 and J is TRBJ2-7; the D gene could be TRBD1 or TRBD2 (5 bases each). Per germline, CDR1 SGHNT and CDR2 YYREEE (reference sequence). V lost 4 bases and J 2 bases, leaving 22 bases between the germline ends. There are 17 residues in the CDR3. The CDR3 spells CASSAGTKPTLAYEQYF. CDR3 DNA sequence: TGTGCCAGCAGCGCCGGGACGAAGCCTACACTAGCCTACGAGCAGTACTTC.

The chain recombines TRBV28 with TRBJ2-7; D is tentatively TRBD1 or TRBD2 (5 bases each). V was pared by 5 bases and J by 1 base, with 18 bases between. This CDR3 region has 16 residues. Looked up from germline, CDR1 is MDHEN and CDR2 is SYDVKM. The CDR3 sequence is CASSNDFLGVSYEQYF. The CDR3 coding sequence is TGTGCCAGCAGTAACGACTTCCTGGGGGTTTCCTACGAGCAGTACTTC.

This clonotype has a count of ten or more. V is TRBV4-1 and J is TRBJ1-5; TRBD1 agrees at 11 bases. J lost 2 bases, V lost 0 bases, and 6 bases had no gene match. Germline lookup yields CDR1 MGHRA and CDR2 YSYEKL. The CDR3 runs to 18 residues. The CDR3 DNA sequence: TGCGCCAGCAGCCAAGATGGGGACAGGGGGATTGGCAATCAGCCCCAGCATTTT. Its translation is CASSQDGDRGIGNQPQHF.

This clonotype showed up just a few times. The J gene is TRBJ1-4, the V gene TRBV10-3; D unclear. V was cut by 4 bases and J by 0 bases, with 0 bases left in between. Germline V gene sequence: CDR1 ENHRY, CDR2 SYGVKD. The CDR3 extends over 12 amino acids. CDR3 coding DNA: TGTGCCATCAGTGCAACTAATGAAAAACTGTTTTTT. Its protein is CAISATNEKLFF.

This clonotype was recorded a few times. This chain uses TRBV5-1 with TRBJ1-2; TRBD1 aligns across 9 bases. The CDR3 covers 14 residues. V was pared by 4 bases and J by 3 bases, with 4 bases of the junction left unmatched. The V gene's germline CDR1 is SGHRS and CDR2 YFSETQ. The CDR3 sequence is CASSDGTGHYGYTF. The CDR3 nucleotides are TGCGCCAGCAGCGACGGGACAGGGCACTATGGCTACACCTTC.

The rearrangement joins TRBV6-1 to TRBJ1-4, with D hard to call. Germline V gene sequence: CDR1 MNHNS, CDR2 SASEGT. CDR3 length: 14 residues. The V end lost 6 bases, the J end lost 8 bases, and 16 bases lay between the germline ends. CDR3 residues: CASSRRLLGEKLFF. The CDR3 DNA reads TGTGCCAGCAGCCGCAGGTTATTAGGGGAAAAACTGTTTTTT.

The chain uses TRBV3-1 and TRBJ2-5; D tentatively reads TRBD1 or TRBD2 (5 bases each). Germline assignment: CDR1 LGHDT and CDR2 YNNKEL (reference sequence). The V and J ends lost 2 bases and 1 base respectively, with 14 bases between them. This CDR3 is 16 amino acids long. Here the CDR3 DNA reads TGTGCCAGCAGCCAATTATCCGGGGCTACCCAAGAGACCCAGTACTTC. This encodes CASSQLSGATQETQYF.

The genes are TRBV7-8 and TRBJ1-2; TRBD1 is a possible D gene (6 bases). Germline V lookup: CDR1 SGHVS, CDR2 FQNEAQ. The ends were cut back, 5 bases at V and 2 bases at J, with 15 bases in the middle. The CDR3 spans 15 residues. The DNA for the CDR3 is TGTGCCAGCAGCCCCGGGGCAGGGGCGAACTATGGCTACACCTTC. Its translation: CASSPGAGANYGYTF.

The chain employs TRBV7-2 and TRBJ2-5; D might be TRBD1 (5 bases). The V gene lost 4 bases and the J gene lost 2 bases, with 11 bases spanning the gap. Germline V CDR1 and CDR2: SGHTA, FQGNSA. The CDR3 is 14 amino acids. CDR3 coding DNA: TGTGCCAGCAGCTCCCAGGGTGGGCAAGAGACCCAGTACTTC. It specifies CASSSQGGQETQYF.